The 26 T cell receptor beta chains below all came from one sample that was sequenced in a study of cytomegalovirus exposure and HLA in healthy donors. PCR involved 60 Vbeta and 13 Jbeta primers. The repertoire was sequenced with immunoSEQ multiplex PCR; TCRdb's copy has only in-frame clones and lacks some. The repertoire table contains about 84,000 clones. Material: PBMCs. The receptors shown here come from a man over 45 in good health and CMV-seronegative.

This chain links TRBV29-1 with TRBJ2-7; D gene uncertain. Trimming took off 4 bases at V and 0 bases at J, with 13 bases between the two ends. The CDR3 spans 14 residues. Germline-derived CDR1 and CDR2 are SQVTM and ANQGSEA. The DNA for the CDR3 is TGCAGCGTTGGGGCCCACTCGGCCTCCTACGAGCAGTACTTC. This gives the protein CSVGAHSASYEQYF.

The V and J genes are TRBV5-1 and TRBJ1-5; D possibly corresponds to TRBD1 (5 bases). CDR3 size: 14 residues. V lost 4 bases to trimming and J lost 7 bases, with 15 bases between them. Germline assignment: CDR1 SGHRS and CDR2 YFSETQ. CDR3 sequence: CASSPGLAGQPQHF. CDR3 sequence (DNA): TGCGCCAGCAGCCCGGGACTGGCGGGCCAGCCCCAGCATTTT.

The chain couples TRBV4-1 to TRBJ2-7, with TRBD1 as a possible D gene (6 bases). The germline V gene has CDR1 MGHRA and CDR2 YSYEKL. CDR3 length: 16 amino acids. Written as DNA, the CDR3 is TGCGTCGCCCGGGCGAGCCGGGGACACAACCTCTACGAGCAGTACTTC. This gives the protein CVARASRGHNLYEQYF.

The CDR3 loop is CASSRAASGVYYEQYF. Written as DNA, the CDR3 is TGTGCCAGCAGCCGAGCGGCTAGCGGGGTGTACTACGAGCAGTACTTC. The J gene is TRBJ2-7, the V gene TRBV6-4; 9 nucleotides agree with TRBD2. V dropped 6 bases and J dropped 3; count of bases not matched to a gene: 12. CDR1 is MRHNA, CDR2 SNTAGT, per germline. This CDR3 has 16 residues.

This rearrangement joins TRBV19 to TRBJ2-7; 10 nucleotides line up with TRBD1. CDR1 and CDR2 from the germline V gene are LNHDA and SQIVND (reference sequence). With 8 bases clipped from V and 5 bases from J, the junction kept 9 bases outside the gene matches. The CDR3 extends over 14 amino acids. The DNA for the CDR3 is TGTGCCAGTGCTATGGGACAGGGGAAGAACGAGCAGTACTTC. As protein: CASAMGQGKNEQYF.

The CDR3 bases are TGTGCCAGCAGTTCTCCCCCAGGGGCGGGCTACTATGGCTACACCTTC. It codes for CASSSPPGAGYYGYTF. V and J are TRBV28 and TRBJ1-2, with a tentative D call TRBD1 (6 bases). This CDR3 contains 16 residues. V was shortened by 4 bases and J by 3 bases, with 18 bases between the two germline ends. CDR1 MDHEN and CDR2 SYDVKM come from the germline V gene.

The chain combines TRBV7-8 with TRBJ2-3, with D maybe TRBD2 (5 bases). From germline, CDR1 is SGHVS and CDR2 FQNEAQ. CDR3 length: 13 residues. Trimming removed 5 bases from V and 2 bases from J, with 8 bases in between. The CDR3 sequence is CASSAGVTDTQYF. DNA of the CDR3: TGTGCCAGCAGCGCCGGGGTCACAGATACGCAGTATTTT. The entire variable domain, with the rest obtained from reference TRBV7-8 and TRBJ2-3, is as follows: GAGVSQSPRYKVAKRGQDVALRCDPISGHVSLFWYQQALGQGPEFLTYFQNEAQLDKSGLPSDRFFAERPEGSVSTLKIQRTQQEDSAVYLCASSAGVTDTQYFGPGTRLTVL.

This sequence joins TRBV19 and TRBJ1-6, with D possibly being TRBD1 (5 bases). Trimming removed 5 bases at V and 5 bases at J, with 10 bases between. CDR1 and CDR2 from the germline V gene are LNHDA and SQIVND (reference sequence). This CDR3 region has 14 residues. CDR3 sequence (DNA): TGTGCCAGTAGTTCCGACAGCCATAATTCACCCCTCCACTTT. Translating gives CASSSDSHNSPLHF.

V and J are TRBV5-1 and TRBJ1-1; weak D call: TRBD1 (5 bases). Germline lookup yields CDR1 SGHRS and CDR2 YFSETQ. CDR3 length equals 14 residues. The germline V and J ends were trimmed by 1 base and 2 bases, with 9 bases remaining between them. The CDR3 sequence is CASSLQGGNTEAFF. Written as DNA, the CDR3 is TGCGCCAGCAGCTTGCAGGGCGGTAACACTGAAGCTTTCTTT.

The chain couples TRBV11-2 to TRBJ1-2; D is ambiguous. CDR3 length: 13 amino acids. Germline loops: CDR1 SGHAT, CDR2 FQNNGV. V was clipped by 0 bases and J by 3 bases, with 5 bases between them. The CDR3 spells CASSLDRYYGYTF. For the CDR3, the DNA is TGTGCCAGCAGCTTAGACAGATACTATGGCTACACCTTC. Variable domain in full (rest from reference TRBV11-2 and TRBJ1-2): EAGVAQSPRYKIIEKRQSVAFWCNPISGHATLYWYQQILGQGPKLLIQFQNNGVVDDSQLPKDRFSAERLKGVDSTLKIQPAKLEDSAVYLCASSLDRYYGYTFGSGTRLTVV.

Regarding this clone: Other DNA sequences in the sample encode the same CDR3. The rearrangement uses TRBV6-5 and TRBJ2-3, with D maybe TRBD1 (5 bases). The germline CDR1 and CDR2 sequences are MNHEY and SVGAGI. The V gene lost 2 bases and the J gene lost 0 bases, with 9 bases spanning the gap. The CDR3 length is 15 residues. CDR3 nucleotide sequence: TGTGCCAGCAGTTACAGGGGCCTTAGCACAGATACGCAGTATTTT. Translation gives CASSYRGLSTDTQYF.

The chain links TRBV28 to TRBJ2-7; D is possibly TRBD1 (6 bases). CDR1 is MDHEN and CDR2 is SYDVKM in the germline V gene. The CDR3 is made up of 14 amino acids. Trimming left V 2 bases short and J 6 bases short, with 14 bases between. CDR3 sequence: CASSLEQGRREQYF. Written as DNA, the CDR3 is TGTGCCAGCAGTTTAGAGCAGGGGAGACGCGAGCAGTACTTC. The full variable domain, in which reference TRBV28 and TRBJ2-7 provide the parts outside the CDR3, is DVKVTQSSRYLVKRTGEKVFLECVQDMDHENMFWYRQDPGLGLRLIYFSYDVKMKEKGDIPEGYSVSREKKERFSLILESASTNQTSMYLCASSLEQGRREQYFGPGTRLTVT.

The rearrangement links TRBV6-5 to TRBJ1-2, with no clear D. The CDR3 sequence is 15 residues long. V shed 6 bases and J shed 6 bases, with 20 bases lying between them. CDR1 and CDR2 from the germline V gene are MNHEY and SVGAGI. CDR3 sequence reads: CASRLYGKDGDGYTF. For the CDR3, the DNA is TGTGCCAGCAGGTTATACGGGAAAGACGGTGATGGCTACACCTTC.

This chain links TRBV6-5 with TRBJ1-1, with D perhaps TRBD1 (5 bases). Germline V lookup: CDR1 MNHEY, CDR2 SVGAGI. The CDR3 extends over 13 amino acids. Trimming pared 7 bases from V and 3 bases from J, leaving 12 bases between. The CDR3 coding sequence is TGTGCCAGCAAACGGAGGGACCACACTGAAGCTTTCTTT. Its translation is CASKRRDHTEAFF.

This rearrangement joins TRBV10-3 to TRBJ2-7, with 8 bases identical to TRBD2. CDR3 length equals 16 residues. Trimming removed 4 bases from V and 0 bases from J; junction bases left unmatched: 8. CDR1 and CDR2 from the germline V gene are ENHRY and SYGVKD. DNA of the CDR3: TGTGCCATCAGTGTCTTCCAGGGGACTAGCTCCTACGAGCAGTACTTC. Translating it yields CAISVFQGTSSYEQYF.

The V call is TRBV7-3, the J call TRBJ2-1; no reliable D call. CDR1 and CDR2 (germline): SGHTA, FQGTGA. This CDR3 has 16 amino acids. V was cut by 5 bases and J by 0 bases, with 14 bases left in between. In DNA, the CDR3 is TGTGCCAGCAGCCCCCGGGTGGCGAGCTCCTACAATGAGCAGTTCTTC. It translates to CASSPRVASSYNEQFF.

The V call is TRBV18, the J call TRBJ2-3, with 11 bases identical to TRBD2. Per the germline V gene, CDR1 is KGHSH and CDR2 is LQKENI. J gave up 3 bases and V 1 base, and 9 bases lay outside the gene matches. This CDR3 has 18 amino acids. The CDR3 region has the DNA TGTGCCAGCTCACCACGGGTATCTAGCGGGGGGACGACAGATACGCAGTATTTT. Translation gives CASSPRVSSGGTTDTQYF.

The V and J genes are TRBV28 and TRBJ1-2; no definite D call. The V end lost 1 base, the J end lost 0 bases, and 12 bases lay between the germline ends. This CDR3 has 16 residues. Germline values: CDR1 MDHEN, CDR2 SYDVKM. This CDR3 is CASSLSGGNPNYGYTF. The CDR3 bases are TGTGCCAGCAGTTTATCAGGTGGAAACCCTAACTATGGCTACACCTTC.

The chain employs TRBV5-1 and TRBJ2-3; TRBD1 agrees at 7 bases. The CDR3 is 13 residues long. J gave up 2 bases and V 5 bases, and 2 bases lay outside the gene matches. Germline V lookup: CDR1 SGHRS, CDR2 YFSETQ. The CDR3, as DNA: TGCGCCAGCAGGGGACAGACCACAGATACGCAGTATTTT. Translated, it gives CASRGQTTDTQYF. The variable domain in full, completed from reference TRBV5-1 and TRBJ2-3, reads KAGVTQTPRYLIKTRGQQVTLSCSPISGHRSVSWYQQTPGQGLQFLFEYFSETQRNKGNFPGRFSGRQFSNSRSEMNVSTLELGDSALYLCASRGQTTDTQYFGPGTRLTVL.

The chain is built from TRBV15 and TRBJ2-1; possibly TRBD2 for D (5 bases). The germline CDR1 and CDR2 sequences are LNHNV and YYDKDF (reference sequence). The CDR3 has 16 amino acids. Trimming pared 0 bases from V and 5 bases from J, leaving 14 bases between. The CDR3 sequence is CATSRDRDYKDNEQFF. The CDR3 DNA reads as TGTGCCACCAGCAGAGATCGGGATTATAAGGACAATGAGCAGTTCTTC.

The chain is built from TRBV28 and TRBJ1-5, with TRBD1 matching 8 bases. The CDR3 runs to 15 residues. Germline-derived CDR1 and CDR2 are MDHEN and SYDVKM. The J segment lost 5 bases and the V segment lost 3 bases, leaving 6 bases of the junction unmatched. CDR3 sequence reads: CASSFDRGGDQPQHF. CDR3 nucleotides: TGTGCCAGCAGTTTTGACAGGGGCGGAGATCAGCCCCAGCATTTT.

Here the CDR3 reads CASSPGDRLNYGYTF. The CDR3 region has the DNA TGTGCCAGCTCACCAGGGGACAGGCTTAACTATGGCTACACCTTC. The chain couples TRBV18 to TRBJ1-2, with 8 bases fitting TRBD1. The germline CDR1 and CDR2 sequences are KGHSH and LQKENI. J lost 1 base, V lost 2 bases, and 3 bases had no gene match. The CDR3 spans 15 residues.

CDR3 amino acids: CASSQEAQGIGQPQHF. In DNA form, the CDR3 reads TGCGCCAGCAGCCAAGAAGCGCAGGGAATAGGGCAGCCCCAGCATTTT. The chain carries TRBV4-3 and TRBJ1-5; possibly TRBD1 for D (5 bases). The germline gives CDR1 LGHNA, CDR2 YSLEER. This CDR3 is built from 16 residues. V was trimmed by 0 bases and J by 7 bases, leaving 16 bases between them.

CDR3 loop: CATSREGDSPLHF. CDR3 bases: TGTGCCACCAGCAGAGAAGGGGATTCACCCCTCCACTTT. This chain joins TRBV15 and TRBJ1-6, with D possibly matching TRBD1 (5 bases). Trimming took off 0 bases at V and 8 bases at J, with 5 bases between the two ends. The CDR3 runs 13 residues. Germline V gene sequence: CDR1 LNHNV, CDR2 YYDKDF (reference sequence).

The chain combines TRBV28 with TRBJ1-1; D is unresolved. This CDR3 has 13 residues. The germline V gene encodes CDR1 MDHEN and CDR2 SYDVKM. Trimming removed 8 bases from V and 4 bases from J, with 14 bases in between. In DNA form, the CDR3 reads TGTGCCAGCCGGGAACGGATGGTCACTGAAGCTTTCTTT. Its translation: CASRERMVTEAFF.

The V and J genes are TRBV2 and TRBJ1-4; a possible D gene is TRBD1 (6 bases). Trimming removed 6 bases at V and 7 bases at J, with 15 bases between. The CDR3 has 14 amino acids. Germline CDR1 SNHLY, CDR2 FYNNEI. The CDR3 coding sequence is TGTGCCAGCAGCTGGACAGCTACCTTTGAAAAACTGTTTTTT. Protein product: CASSWTATFEKLFF.